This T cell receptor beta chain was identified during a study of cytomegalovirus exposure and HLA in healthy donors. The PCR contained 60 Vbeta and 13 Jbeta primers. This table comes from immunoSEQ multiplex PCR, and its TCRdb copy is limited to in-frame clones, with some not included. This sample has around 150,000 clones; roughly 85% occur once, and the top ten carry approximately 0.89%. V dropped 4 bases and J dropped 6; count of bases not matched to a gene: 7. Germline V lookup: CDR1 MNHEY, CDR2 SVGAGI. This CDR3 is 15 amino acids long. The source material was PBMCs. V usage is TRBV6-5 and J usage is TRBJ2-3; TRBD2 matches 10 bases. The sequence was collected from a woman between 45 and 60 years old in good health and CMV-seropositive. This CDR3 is CASSSGLAVLDTQYF. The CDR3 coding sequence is TGTGCCAGCAGTTCTGGACTAGCGGTACTGGATACGCAGTATTTT.